A single sample is the source of the 27 T cell receptor beta chains below, sequenced in a study of blood T cell repertoires in COVID-19 (TCRdb year 2020). Library preparation used the immunoSEQ multiplex PCR assay. Drawn from immuneACCESS, this table holds only the in-frame rearrangements with V and J called that TCRdb kept. Clones are partly lost; checked studies trace under half to an unresolved V gene and leave the rest unexplained. This sample holds nearly 40,000 clones; around four fifths were observed only once. 13% to 15% of the sample is taken by the ten largest. Sequencing input: peripheral blood. These receptors were obtained from a man aged 45-60 years with active or convalescent COVID-19.

The chain is built from TRBV3-1 (or the pseudogene TRBV3-2) and TRBJ2-1; 9 nucleotides agree with TRBD2. V gave up 6 bases and J gave up 6 bases; unmatched junction bases: 3. Germline lookup yields CDR1 LGHDT and CDR2 YNNKEL (reference sequence). The CDR3 sequence is 13 residues long. CDR3 amino acids: CASRSGGLNEQFF. The DNA of the CDR3 is TGTGCCAGCAGGAGCGGGGGGCTCAATGAGCAGTTCTTC.

The J gene is TRBJ1-1, the V gene TRBV6-5; possibly TRBD1 for D (5 bases). The CDR3 contains 15 residues. Per germline, CDR1 MNHEY and CDR2 SVGAGI. V shed 8 bases and J shed 0 bases, with 16 bases lying between them. CDR3 coding DNA: TGTGCCAGCCAGGGCGCCCGGACCATGAACACTGAAGCTTTCTTT. Translated: CASQGARTMNTEAFF.

The sample holds a few counts of this clone. The chain employs TRBV27 and TRBJ1-4; TRBD1 matches at 10 bases. CDR1 MNHEY and CDR2 SMNVEV come from the germline V gene (reference sequence). V trimming: 6 bases; J trimming: 8 bases; junction bases outside the gene matches: 0. This CDR3 comprises 12 residues. For the CDR3, the DNA is TGTGCCAGCAGGGACAGGGGGGAAAAACTGTTTTTT. Translated, it gives CASRDRGEKLFF.

The chain has TRBV4-1 and TRBJ2-7, with D perhaps TRBD1 (6 bases). Germline CDR1 and CDR2: MGHRA and YSYEKL. V shed 4 bases and J shed 4 bases, with 11 bases lying between them. This CDR3 region has 13 residues. This chain's CDR3 is CASSLRGSYEQYF. CDR3 nucleotide sequence: TGCGCCAGCAGCCTCAGGGGTTCGTACGAGCAGTACTTC.

Here the CDR3 reads CASSASTGANQPQHF. DNA of the CDR3: TGCGCCAGCAGTGCCTCGACAGGGGCTAATCAGCCCCAGCATTTT. The rearrangement links TRBV10-1 to TRBJ1-5, with TRBD1 matching over 8 bases. CDR3 length: 15 amino acids. V was clipped by 4 bases and J by 4 bases; unmatched bases: 6. The V gene's germline CDR1 is WNHNN and CDR2 SYGVQD (reference sequence).

This clone has just one count. The rearrangement links TRBV4-2 to TRBJ2-2; possible D gene TRBD1, 5 bases. There are 18 residues in the CDR3. Looked up from germline, CDR1 is LGHNA and CDR2 is YNFKEQ. Trimming took 0 bases from V and 4 from J, leaving 18 bases between them. The CDR3 bases are TGTGCCAGCAGCCAAGATCTAGGCTCAGGGCAGGTCACCGGGGAGCTGTTTTTT. As protein: CASSQDLGSGQVTGELFF.

In its sample, this clone was seen a few times. The rearrangement links TRBV6-5 to TRBJ1-1; D is perhaps TRBD1 (5 bases). Trimming removed 2 bases from V and 0 bases from J, with 7 bases in between. Germline V gives CDR1 MNHEY, CDR2 SVGAGI. The CDR3 is 14 amino acids. The CDR3, as DNA: TGTGCCAGCAGTTACCAGGGAATGAACACTGAAGCTTTCTTT. It specifies CASSYQGMNTEAFF.

This clone was counted between two and nine times. The chain combines TRBV6-6 with TRBJ1-1; 7 bases agree with TRBD1. V gave up 2 bases and J gave up 5 bases; unmatched junction bases: 5. This CDR3 is 14 amino acids long. Germline V gives CDR1 MNHNY, CDR2 SVGAGI (reference sequence). DNA of the CDR3: TGTGCCAGCAGTTACCTACCACAGGGGACTGAAGCTTTCTTT. Encoded protein: CASSYLPQGTEAFF.

The V and J genes are TRBV5-4 and TRBJ2-5; TRBD2 matches at 11 bases. The V gene end was trimmed by 1 base and the J gene end by 4 bases; junction bases not matched to a gene: 9. This CDR3 region has 17 residues. Per germline, CDR1 SGHNT and CDR2 YYREEE (reference sequence). The CDR3 spells CASSLIKLAGEVETQYF. CDR3 bases: TGTGCCAGCAGCTTGATTAAACTAGCGGGGGAGGTAGAGACCCAGTACTTC. The full variable domain, in which reference TRBV5-4 and TRBJ2-5 provide the parts outside the CDR3, is ETGVTQSPTHLIKTRGQQVTLRCSSQSGHNTVSWYQQALGQGPQFIFQYYREEENGRGNFPPRFSGLQFPNYSSELNVNALELDDSALYLCASSLIKLAGEVETQYFGPGTRLLVL.

This chain joins TRBV19 and TRBJ1-5, with 7 bases aligning to TRBD1. This CDR3 has 15 amino acids. The V segment lost 8 bases and the J segment 1 base; nucleotides outside the gene matches: 8. In germline, CDR1 is LNHDA, CDR2 SQIVND (reference sequence). The CDR3 spells CASQQGIRSNQPQHF. The CDR3 region has the DNA TGTGCCAGTCAACAGGGGATCAGGAGCAATCAGCCCCAGCATTTT.

This clone was seen only a few times. The V and J genes are TRBV30 and TRBJ1-6, with 7 nucleotides matching TRBD1. CDR1 is GTSNPN, CDR2 SVGIG, per germline (reference sequence). The CDR3 is made up of 14 amino acids. V gave up 2 bases and J gave up 6 bases; unmatched junction bases: 4. CDR3 in amino acids: CAWSIDRVNSPLHF. CDR3 coding DNA: TGTGCCTGGAGTATCGACAGGGTTAATTCACCCCTCCACTTT.

The DNA of the CDR3 is TGTGCCAGCAGGGTAGGGACTAGCGGGGGGAACTACGAGCAGTACTTC. Its protein product is CASRVGTSGGNYEQYF. The genes are TRBV28 and TRBJ2-7; TRBD2 aligns across 15 bases. The CDR3 contains 16 residues. V trimming: 6 bases; J trimming: 3 bases; junction bases outside the gene matches: 6. Per the germline V gene, CDR1 is MDHEN and CDR2 is SYDVKM.

The chain carries TRBV7-9 and TRBJ1-5; the D gene is possibly TRBD1 (5 bases). Germline-derived CDR1 and CDR2 are SEHNR and FQNEAQ (reference sequence). V lost 6 bases, J lost 6 bases, and 12 bases lay in between. The CDR3 spans 13 residues. The CDR3 DNA follows: TGTGCCAGCAGTCCAGGGTTGCTTCAGCCCCAGCATTTT. This codes for CASSPGLLQPQHF.

This chain joins TRBV18 and TRBJ1-3; TRBD1 matches 9 bases. With V trimmed by 3 bases and J by 3 bases, 6 bases remained unmatched. The CDR3 runs to 16 residues. From germline, CDR1 is KGHSH and CDR2 LQKENI. The CDR3 DNA is TGTGCCAGCTCACCGAGGATGGGACAGGGTGGAAACACCATATATTTT. Translating it yields CASSPRMGQGGNTIYF. Full variable domain (outside the CDR3, taken from reference TRBV18 and TRBJ1-3): NAGVMQNPRHLVRRRGQEARLRCSPMKGHSHVYWYRQLPEEGLKFMVYLQKENIIDESGMPKERFSAEFPKEGPSILRIQQVVRGDSAAYFCASSPRMGQGGNTIYFGEGSWLTVV.

The chain is built from TRBV5-5 and TRBJ1-3; D perhaps matches TRBD1 (6 bases). Germline CDR1 is SGHKS and CDR2 is YYEKEE (reference sequence). This CDR3 contains 15 residues. With 1 base removed from V and 3 bases from J, the gap between germline ends came to 11 bases. CDR3 coding DNA: TGTGCCAGCAGCTTGACAGGGCTAGTTGGAAACACCATATATTTT. It translates to CASSLTGLVGNTIYF.

V gene TRBV6-1 combines with J gene TRBJ1-2; D gene uncertain. Trimming cost V 0 bases and J 4 bases, with 6 bases left between them. Germline CDR1 reads MNHNS; CDR2 reads SASEGT. The CDR3 consists of 13 residues. CDR3 sequence: CASSEAGGYGYTF. Here the CDR3 DNA reads TGTGCCAGCAGTGAAGCTGGCGGCTATGGCTACACCTTC.

This clone was seen a handful of times. V is TRBV12-3 or TRBV12-4 and J is TRBJ1-2; a possible D gene is TRBD1 (5 bases). V lost 5 bases and J 8 bases, leaving 15 bases between the germline ends. This CDR3 is built from 13 residues. The DNA for the CDR3 is TGTGCCAGCAGTATCCGGGACTCAAGAGGCTACACCTTC. Its protein product is CASSIRDSRGYTF.

The table lists this clone with a count of one. CDR3 region: CASRVGAQETQYF. The CDR3 DNA follows: TGTGCCAGCCGTGTAGGGGCGCAAGAGACCCAGTACTTC. The chain carries TRBV12-3 or TRBV12-4 and TRBJ2-5, with D maybe TRBD1 (5 bases). The germline V and J ends were trimmed by 8 bases and 2 bases, with 12 bases remaining between them. This CDR3 has 13 residues.

This clone appeared a single time. This sequence joins TRBV2 and TRBJ2-5; 9 nucleotides align to TRBD1. CDR1 SNHLY and CDR2 FYNNEI come from the germline V gene. Unmatched junction bases numbered 5, after V lost 7 bases and J lost 5 bases. This CDR3 has 13 residues. CDR3 DNA sequence: TGTGCCAGCAAGGGACAGGGAGGGGAGACCCAGTACTTC. Translated, it gives CASKGQGGETQYF.

The J gene is TRBJ2-3, the V gene TRBV19; perhaps TRBD2 as D (5 bases). The CDR3 totals 15 residues. The germline V gene encodes CDR1 LNHDA and CDR2 SQIVND (reference sequence). V was trimmed by 5 bases and J by 0 bases, leaving 12 bases between them. CDR3 nucleotide sequence: TGTGCCAGTAGTTTTGGACGGACTAGCACAGATACGCAGTATTTT. Residues: CASSFGRTSTDTQYF.

CDR3 coding DNA: TGTGCCACCAGTGACGGACAGGGGGTAGGTCAAGAGACCCAGTACTTC. This encodes CATSDGQGVGQETQYF. The chain is built from TRBV24-1 and TRBJ2-5; TRBD1 aligns across 10 bases. V was pared by 4 bases and J by 2 bases, with 6 bases of the junction left unmatched. The CDR3 is made up of 16 amino acids. The germline gives CDR1 KGHDR, CDR2 SFDVKD.

V usage is TRBV6-5 and J usage is TRBJ1-4; D is possibly TRBD1 (6 bases). V was cut by 0 bases and J by 7 bases, with 12 bases left in between. Germline CDR1 MNHEY, CDR2 SVGAGI. This CDR3 has 15 amino acids. Here the CDR3 reads CASSYSYQGSEKLFF. In nucleotides, the CDR3 is TGTGCCAGCAGTTACTCGTACCAGGGGAGTGAAAAACTGTTTTTT.

The J gene is TRBJ2-5, the V gene TRBV15; 7 nucleotides line up with TRBD1. V shed 3 bases and J 4 bases; nucleotides not matched to a gene: 14. The CDR3 totals 17 residues. CDR1 and CDR2 from the germline V gene are LNHNV and YYDKDF (reference sequence). The CDR3 DNA is TGTGCCACCAGCAGGGGGAGACAGGGAATGGCGGGAGAGACCCAGTACTTC. This encodes CATSRGRQGMAGETQYF.

The chain is built from TRBV18 and TRBJ1-3, with TRBD1 as a possible D gene (6 bases). Trimming removed 1 base at V and 0 bases at J, with 10 bases between. The CDR3 runs to 16 residues. Germline V lookup: CDR1 KGHSH, CDR2 LQKENI. Here the CDR3 reads CASSPLYRDSGNTIYF. The DNA for the CDR3 is TGTGCCAGCTCACCACTTTACAGGGACTCTGGAAACACCATATATTTT.

As DNA, the CDR3 is TGTGCCAGCAGCCAAGTGTTCAGGGGCGGAAACACCATATATTTT. It codes for CASSQVFRGGNTIYF. The chain combines TRBV14 with TRBJ1-3; TRBD1 is a possible D gene (6 bases). Trimming stripped 1 base from V and 4 bases from J, with 11 bases between. This CDR3 region has 15 residues. From germline, CDR1 is SGHDN and CDR2 FVKESK.

This clone was picked up a small number of times. This chain uses TRBV11-2 with TRBJ1-4; possible D gene TRBD1, 5 bases. CDR1 is SGHAT, CDR2 FQNNGV, per germline. The ends were cut back, 1 base at V and 0 bases at J, with 12 bases in the middle. The CDR3 is 17 amino acids. CDR3 sequence reads: CASSLGRGFSTNEKLFF. CDR3 bases: TGTGCCAGCAGCTTAGGTCGGGGGTTCTCAACTAATGAAAAACTGTTTTTT.

The chain joins TRBV4-1 to TRBJ2-1, with TRBD2 matching 9 bases. V lost 4 bases and J lost 8; bases outside the gene matches: 9. The CDR3 length is 15 residues. Germline assignment: CDR1 MGHRA and CDR2 YSYEKL. The CDR3 here is CASSPPGGGADEQFF. In DNA, the CDR3 is TGCGCCAGCAGCCCGCCCGGCGGGGGGGCGGATGAGCAGTTCTTC.